This T cell receptor beta chain was identified in a study of blood T cell repertoires in COVID-19. Study in general: The analysed material was cDNA or gDNA that came from T cells, B-cell-depleted T cells, or PBMCs.

CDR1 and CDR2 from the germline V gene are LNHNV and YYDKDF (reference sequence). V gave up 0 bases and J gave up 0 bases, with 10 bases separating them. This CDR3 spans 16 amino acids. TCRdb's copy holds only in-frame clones and misses some; the assay was immunoSEQ multiplex PCR. In the table there are over 150,000 clones, 87% of which are singletons. The sequence came from a woman aged 18 to 35 who had recovered from COVID-19. The chain joins TRBV15 to TRBJ2-3; possible D gene TRBD2, 5 bases. The sample was peripheral blood. The CDR3 sequence: CATSRDPGGSTDTQYF. The CDR3, as DNA: TGTGCCACCAGCAGAGATCCGGGCGGGAGCACAGATACGCAGTATTTT. Full variable domain (missing parts from reference TRBV15 and TRBJ2-3): DAMVIQNPRYQVTQFGKPVTLSCSQTLNHNVMYWYQQKSSQAPKLLFHYYDKDFNNEADTPDNFQSRRPNTSFCFLDIRSPGLGDTAMYLCATSRDPGGSTDTQYFGPGTRLTVL.